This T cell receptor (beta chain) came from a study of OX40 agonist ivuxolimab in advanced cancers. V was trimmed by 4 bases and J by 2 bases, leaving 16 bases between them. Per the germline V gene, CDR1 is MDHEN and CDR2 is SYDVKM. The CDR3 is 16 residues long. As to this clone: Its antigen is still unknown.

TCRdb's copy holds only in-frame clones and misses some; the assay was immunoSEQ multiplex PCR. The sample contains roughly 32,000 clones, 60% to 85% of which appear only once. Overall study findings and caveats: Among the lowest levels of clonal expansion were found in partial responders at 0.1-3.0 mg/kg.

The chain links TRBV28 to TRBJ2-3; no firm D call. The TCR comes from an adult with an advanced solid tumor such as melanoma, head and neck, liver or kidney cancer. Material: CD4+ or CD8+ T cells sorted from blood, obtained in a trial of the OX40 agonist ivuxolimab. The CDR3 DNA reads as TGTGCCAGCAGTTCCCGAGTAACAGATTTCACAGATACGCAGTATTTT. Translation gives CASSSRVTDFTDTQYF.